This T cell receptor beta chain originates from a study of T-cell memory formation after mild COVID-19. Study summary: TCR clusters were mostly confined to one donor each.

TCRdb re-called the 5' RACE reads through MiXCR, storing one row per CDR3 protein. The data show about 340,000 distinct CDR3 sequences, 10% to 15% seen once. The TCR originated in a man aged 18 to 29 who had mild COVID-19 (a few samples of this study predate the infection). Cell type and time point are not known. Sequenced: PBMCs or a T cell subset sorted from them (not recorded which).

CDR3 DNA: TGCGCCAGCAGCCACGCTGGGGGGCGCATGTATCAGCCCCAGCATTTT. Amino acids: CASSHAGGRMYQPQHF. This sequence joins TRBV4-1 and TRBJ1-5; the D gene is possibly TRBD1 (6 bases). This CDR3 has 16 amino acids. CDR1 and CDR2 from the germline V gene are MGHRA and YSYEKL. V was cut by 3 bases and J by 5 bases, with 17 bases left in between.